This T cell receptor beta chain was observed in a study of T cell responses to AZD1222 COVID-19 vaccine. Overall study findings and caveats: Samples come after the peak T cell response, not at day 14. The span of vaccine-associated CD4 TCRs extended across spike, with dominance at 160-218 and 743-854. Baseline seropositives among AZD1222 recipients totaled only 5 to 7. Clonal diversity may have been underestimated, and the donors were mostly white British, with more females than males.

This clone was counted once. Antigen unknown. Assay: immunoSEQ multiplex PCR; the TCRdb copy retains only in-frame clones and omits some. This sample has under 130,000 clones, with around 90% found just once. CDR3 length equals 13 residues. CDR1 WNHNN and CDR2 SYGVQD come from the germline V gene (reference sequence). Trimming shortened V by 4 bases and J by 1 base, and 7 bases separated the two germline ends. This receptor was obtained from an adult in good health. This rearrangement joins TRBV10-1 to TRBJ2-5, with D perhaps matching TRBD1 or TRBD2 (5 bases each). The material sequenced was peripheral blood, taken on day 0 of AZD1222 vaccination. This chain's CDR3 is CASSAGPQETQYF. CDR3 DNA sequence: TGCGCCAGCAGTGCGGGGCCCCAAGAGACCCAGTACTTC.